The clone carrying this T cell receptor beta chain was recorded a few times. The data were obtained in a study of T-cell memory formation after mild COVID-19. TCRdb analysed the 5' RACE reads with MiXCR anew, one entry per CDR3 protein. The sample lists roughly 300,000 distinct CDR3 sequences, roughly an eighth occurring once. The V end was cut by 2 bases, the J end by 6 bases, with 12 bases between. CDR3 length: 13 residues. Germline loops: CDR1 SGHDT, CDR2 YYEEEE. This sequence was found in a man between 18 and 29 years old who had mild COVID-19 (a few samples of this study predate the infection). Cell type and time point are not known. Sample: PBMCs or a T cell subset sorted from them (not recorded which). J is TRBJ2-7 and V is TRBV5-6, with no clear D. The CDR3 nucleotides are TGTGCCAGCAGCTTATGGGGTACGGCCGAGCAGTACTTC. This encodes CASSLWGTAEQYF.